The clone carrying this T cell receptor (beta chain) was counted only a few times. Its antigen is undetermined. The data were obtained in a study of blood T cells in healthy people across ages. Study findings and constraints: Across the age range, TCR beta diversity per million T cells fell in a roughly linear way.

Each sample provided at least 5 micrograms of extracted total RNA. Germline CDR1 is MNHNY and CDR2 is SVGAGI (reference sequence). There are 13 residues in the CDR3. The J segment lost 6 bases and the V segment lost 8 bases, leaving 9 bases of the junction unmatched. For the second PCR, which ran for about 7 to 12 cycles, a sample-barcoded 5' primer and a J-beta primer mix were used. Every cDNA molecule bore a tag from a template-switch adaptor containing 12 random nucleotides. Each CDR3 protein gets one entry after TCRdb re-called the 5' RACE reads with MiXCR. Among about 730,000 distinct CDR3 sequences listed, more than 40% were seen once.

The receptor's source is a woman aged 55-69 years in good health. The sample comprised blood. The chain couples TRBV6-6 to TRBJ1-2, with 7 bases fitting TRBD1. The CDR3 here is CASGGTDFHGYTF. CDR3 DNA: TGTGCCAGCGGAGGGACAGACTTTCATGGCTACACCTTC.